Presented here are 17 T cell receptor beta chains from one specimen sequenced in a study of beta chain features in type 1 diabetes. Points from the study as a whole: Across all four CD4+ subsets, people with type 1 diabetes showed modestly shorter TCRB CDR3s.

The antigens these receptors bind are not known. The whole isolated RNA underwent reverse transcription, so sequencing captured expressed TCRB transcripts. Produced via immunoSEQ multiplex PCR; TCRdb's table is partial and in-frame only. The sample carries 300,000 to 350,000 clones, about a tenth recorded once. Sequenced sample: central memory CD4+ T cells from blood. These TCRs come from a man aged 25 to 45 with type 1 diabetes.

This clone was seen at least ten times. CDR3 coding DNA: TGTGCCATCAGGCAGGGTAACACTGGAAACACCATATATTTT. This encodes CAIRQGNTGNTIYF. The V and J genes are TRBV10-3 and TRBJ1-3; D possibly corresponds to TRBD1 (5 bases). The CDR3 consists of 14 residues. Germline CDR1 and CDR2: ENHRY and SYGVKD. V was pared by 6 bases and J by 2 bases, with 11 bases between.

This clone was detected only a few times. V is TRBV29-1 and J is TRBJ1-1; D perhaps matches TRBD1 (6 bases). This CDR3 spans 12 amino acids. Trimming removed 7 bases from V and 1 base from J, with 10 bases in between. Germline-derived CDR1 and CDR2 are SQVTM and ANQGSEA. The CDR3 spells CSAVQGNTEAFF. DNA for the CDR3: TGCAGCGCAGTACAGGGGAACACTGAAGCTTTCTTT. Together with reference TRBV29-1 and TRBJ1-1, the CDR3 gives the full variable domain: SAVISQKPSRDICQRGTSLTIQCQVDSQVTMMFWYRQQPGQSLTLIATANQGSEATYESGFVIDKFPISRPNLTFSTLTVSNMSPEDSSIYLCSAVQGNTEAFFGQGTRLTVV.

This chain connects TRBV7-2 to TRBJ1-2, with D maybe TRBD1 (6 bases). Trimming shortened V by 5 bases and J by 0 bases, and 10 bases separated the two germline ends. This CDR3 comprises 14 residues. CDR1 is SGHTA, CDR2 FQGNSA, per germline. The CDR3 region is CASSPDSTNYGYTF. The CDR3 coding sequence is TGTGCCAGCAGCCCGGACAGCACTAACTATGGCTACACCTTC.

This clone was seen a handful of times. The genes are TRBV7-2 and TRBJ1-4; tentatively, D is TRBD1 (5 bases). V was pared by 5 bases and J by 4 bases, with 14 bases between. Germline-derived CDR1 and CDR2 are SGHTA and FQGNSA. The CDR3 totals 15 residues. The CDR3 DNA follows: TGTGCCAGCAGCCCCTCTTGGGGGAATAATGAAAAACTGTTTTTT. Residues: CASSPSWGNNEKLFF.

The rearrangement links TRBV19 to TRBJ2-3; 7 bases align to TRBD1. CDR3 length: 15 residues. V shed 6 bases and J 1 base; nucleotides not matched to a gene: 7. CDR1 and CDR2 (germline): LNHDA, SQIVND (reference sequence). The DNA of the CDR3 is TGTGCCAGTAGGTCAGCTGGACAGGGCACAGATACGCAGTATTTT. Amino acids: CASRSAGQGTDTQYF.

The chain is built from TRBV5-6 and TRBJ2-2; D call uncertain. This CDR3 comprises 11 residues. Trimming removed 2 bases from V and 8 bases from J, with 4 bases in between. CDR1 is SGHDT, CDR2 YYEEEE, per germline. The CDR3 DNA is TGTGCCAGCAGCTTTTTTGGGGAGCTGTTTTTT. Translating it yields CASSFFGELFF.

The chain has TRBV5-4 and TRBJ2-7, with D possibly TRBD1 on 5 matching bases. The length of the CDR3 is 14 residues. With 0 bases removed from V and 3 bases from J, the gap between germline ends came to 10 bases. Germline V gives CDR1 SGHNT, CDR2 YYREEE (reference sequence). The CDR3 DNA follows: TGTGCCAGCAGCTTGGGGGGCGAAAACTACGAGCAGTACTTC. Its translation: CASSLGGENYEQYF.

This clone has just a few counts. The J gene is TRBJ2-7, the V gene TRBV11-2; D gene unclear. Germline CDR1 and CDR2: SGHAT and FQNNGV. Trimming left V 1 base short and J 3 bases short, with 10 bases between. The CDR3 extends over 14 amino acids. The CDR3 here is CASSLGSVFYEQYF. CDR3 in DNA: TGTGCCAGCAGCTTAGGAAGCGTATTCTACGAGCAGTACTTC.

The table lists this clone with many counts. The chain links TRBV27 to TRBJ1-6; D is undetermined. CDR1 and CDR2 (germline): MNHEY, SMNVEV (reference sequence). This CDR3 spans 10 amino acids. The V gene lost 8 bases and the J gene lost 11 bases, with 7 bases spanning the gap. CDR3 in amino acids: CASQRAPLHF. The CDR3 nucleotides are TGTGCCAGCCAGAGAGCACCCCTCCACTTT.

V is TRBV19 and J is TRBJ2-3, with D perhaps TRBD1 (6 bases). CDR1 LNHDA and CDR2 SQIVND come from the germline V gene (reference sequence). This CDR3 is built from 16 residues. With 8 bases removed from V and 2 bases from J, the gap between germline ends came to 20 bases. DNA of the CDR3: TGTGCCAGTTTTGGCCGGCAGGGGAATGCCACAGATACGCAGTATTTT. Translating gives CASFGRQGNATDTQYF. Based on the CDR3 plus reference TRBV19 and TRBJ2-3, the full variable domain is DGGITQSPKYLFRKEGQNVTLSCEQNLNHDAMYWYRQDPGQGLRLIYYSQIVNDFQKGDIAEGYSVSREKKESFPLTVTSAQKNPTAFYLCASFGRQGNATDTQYFGPGTRLTVL.

The chain recombines TRBV15 with TRBJ1-1; D call uncertain. This CDR3 has 13 residues. Germline CDR1 LNHNV, CDR2 YYDKDF (reference sequence). V was shortened by 4 bases and J by 2 bases, with 8 bases between the two germline ends. CDR3 DNA: TGTGCCACCAGCAATGGGCCTAACACTGAAGCTTTCTTT. It encodes CATSNGPNTEAFF.

This clone has only a few counts. The rearrangement joins TRBV11-2 to TRBJ2-3, with 11 bases fitting TRBD1. V lost 3 bases and J lost 6; bases outside the gene matches: 5. Looked up from germline, CDR1 is SGHAT and CDR2 is FQNNGV. The length of the CDR3 is 15 residues. In DNA, the CDR3 is TGTGCCAGCAGCTTGGACAGGGGGCGAACGGATACGCAGTATTTT. This gives the protein CASSLDRGRTDTQYF.

The chain has TRBV4-3 and TRBJ2-3; 9 bases map to TRBD1. There are 17 residues in the CDR3. CDR1 LGHNA and CDR2 YSLEER come from the germline V gene. V lost 1 base and J lost 6; bases outside the gene matches: 11. CDR3 region: CASSQGTGTGRMDTQYF. CDR3 bases: TGCGCCAGCAGCCAAGGGACTGGGACAGGGAGAATGGATACGCAGTATTTT.

This clone was counted many times. This chain uses TRBV7-9 with TRBJ2-2; D gene unclear. Trimming took 5 bases from V and 4 from J, leaving 2 bases between them. The CDR3 spans 11 residues. Per the germline V gene, CDR1 is SEHNR and CDR2 is FQNEAQ (reference sequence). CDR3 sequence (DNA): TGTGCCAGCAGCATCACCGGGGAGCTGTTTTTT. Protein: CASSITGELFF.

This clone has just a few counts. V usage is TRBV29-1 and J usage is TRBJ2-5; 8 nucleotides line up with TRBD1. Germline V gene sequence: CDR1 SQVTM, CDR2 ANQGSEA. J gave up 1 base and V 8 bases, and 9 bases lay outside the gene matches. The CDR3 length is 14 residues. CDR3: CSSRDRSPQETQYF. The DNA for the CDR3 is TGCAGCTCCCGGGACAGGTCCCCCCAAGAGACCCAGTACTTC.

The chain has TRBV28 and TRBJ2-3; 9 bases are shared with TRBD2. The CDR3 has 13 residues. With 5 bases clipped from V and 8 bases from J, the junction kept 5 bases outside the gene matches. The germline V gene encodes CDR1 MDHEN and CDR2 SYDVKM. The CDR3 region has the DNA TGTGCCAGCAGTCCCCAGACTAGCGGTACGCAGTATTTT. Translated, it gives CASSPQTSGTQYF.

V is TRBV28 and J is TRBJ1-5; TRBD1 aligns across 7 bases. The CDR3 has 15 amino acids. Germline V gene lookup returns CDR1 MDHEN and CDR2 SYDVKM. The V gene end was trimmed by 4 bases and the J gene end by 4 bases; junction bases not matched to a gene: 7. CDR3: CASSSVEGANQPQHF. The CDR3 DNA reads TGTGCCAGCAGTTCAGTGGAGGGGGCGAATCAGCCCCAGCATTTT.